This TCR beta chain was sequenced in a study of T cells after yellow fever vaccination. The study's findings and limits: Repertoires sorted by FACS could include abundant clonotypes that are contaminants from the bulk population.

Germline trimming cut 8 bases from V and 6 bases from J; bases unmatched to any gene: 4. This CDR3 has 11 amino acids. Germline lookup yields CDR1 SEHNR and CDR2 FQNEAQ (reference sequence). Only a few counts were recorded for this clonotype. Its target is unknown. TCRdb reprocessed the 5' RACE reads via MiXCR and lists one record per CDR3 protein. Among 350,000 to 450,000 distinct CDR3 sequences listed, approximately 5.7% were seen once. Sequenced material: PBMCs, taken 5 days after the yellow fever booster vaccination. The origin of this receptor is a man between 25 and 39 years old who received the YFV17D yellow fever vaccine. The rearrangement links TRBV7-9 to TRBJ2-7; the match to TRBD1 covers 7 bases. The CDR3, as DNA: TGTGCCAGCGGACAGGTCGGCGAGCAGTACTTC. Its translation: CASGQVGEQYF.